This entry lists 30 T cell receptor beta chains sequenced from one sample in a study of identifying expanded T cells in peripheral blood. This table comes from immunoSEQ multiplex PCR, and its TCRdb copy is limited to in-frame clones, with some not included. The sample has around 85,000 clones; about 88% are singletons. Sequences were obtained from blood. All receptors derive from a person aged 18-70 years in good health.

The rearrangement links TRBV4-1 to TRBJ1-2, with 7 bases lining up with TRBD1. The length of the CDR3 is 16 residues. CDR1 and CDR2 from the germline V gene are MGHRA and YSYEKL. Losses at the gene ends were 0 bases for V and 13 bases for J; bases not matched to a gene: 17. The DNA for the CDR3 is TGCGCCAGCAGCCAAGATCGGTCGGAGAGGGGGCTAGGTTCCACCTTC. This codes for CASSQDRSERGLGSTF.

The chain couples TRBV7-2 to TRBJ1-1, with D unresolved. CDR1 and CDR2 from the germline V gene are SGHTA and FQGNSA. V dropped 5 bases and J dropped 0 bases, with 10 bases sitting between them. CDR3 length equals 14 residues. CDR3 nucleotides: TGTGCCAGCAGCCCTAATCGGATGAACACTGAAGCTTTCTTT. Amino acids: CASSPNRMNTEAFF.

This clone came up once. V and J are TRBV18 and TRBJ1-5; no clear D. Germline V gene data show CDR1 as KGHSH and CDR2 as LQKENI. With 2 bases removed from V and 2 bases from J, the gap between germline ends came to 7 bases. This CDR3 comprises 14 residues. CDR3 DNA sequence: TGTGCCAGCTCACCAGGGTCGGGCAATCAGCCCCAGCATTTT. Its protein product is CASSPGSGNQPQHF.

V is TRBV6-5 and J is TRBJ2-7; maybe TRBD2 (5 bases). The length of the CDR3 is 13 residues. Looked up from germline, CDR1 is MNHEY and CDR2 is SVGAGI. Trimming shortened V by 5 bases and J by 3 bases, and 11 bases separated the two germline ends. CDR3 nucleotides: TGTGCCAGCAGTCCCGGACTCCTCTACGAGCAGTACTTC. Its protein is CASSPGLLYEQYF.

The V gene is TRBV10-3, the J gene TRBJ1-1, with D possibly matching TRBD1 (5 bases). This CDR3 region has 14 residues. CDR1 and CDR2 (germline): ENHRY, SYGVKD. Trimming stripped 0 bases from V and 5 bases from J, with 10 bases between. CDR3: CAISESMDTTEAFF. DNA of the CDR3: TGTGCCATCAGTGAGTCGATGGACACGACTGAAGCTTTCTTT.

This clone was recorded once. The gene calls are TRBV2 and TRBJ1-5; TRBD1 might be the D (5 bases). There are 16 residues in the CDR3. Germline CDR1 and CDR2: SNHLY and FYNNEI. V was clipped by 6 bases and J by 0 bases, with 15 bases between them. The CDR3 nucleotides are TGTGCCAGCAGCGATTATCAGGGAAATAGCAATCAGCCCCAGCATTTT. This translates into CASSDYQGNSNQPQHF.

J is TRBJ1-3 and V is TRBV30; D unclear. This CDR3 contains 11 residues. V lost 0 bases and J lost 10, with 7 bases in between. Germline CDR1 GTSNPN, CDR2 SVGIG (reference sequence). The CDR3 loop reads CAWSVRSTIYF. The DNA of the CDR3 is TGTGCCTGGAGTGTACGCTCGACCATATATTTT.

The V gene is TRBV13, the J gene TRBJ2-2; a possible D gene is TRBD2 (6 bases). Germline-derived CDR1 and CDR2 are PRHDT and FYEKMQ (reference sequence). CDR3 size: 16 residues. Trimming removed 0 bases at V and 9 bases at J, with 17 bases between. This CDR3 reads CASSLGPRRGWRELFF. CDR3 nucleotide sequence: TGTGCCAGCAGCTTAGGTCCGCGGAGGGGTTGGCGGGAGCTGTTTTTT. Combining the CDR3 with reference TRBV13 and TRBJ2-2 gives the whole variable domain AAGVIQSPRHLIKEKRETATLKCYPIPRHDTVYWYQQGPGQDPQFLISFYEKMQSDKGSIPDRFSAQQFSDYHSELNMSSLELGDSALYFCASSLGPRRGWRELFFGEGSRLTVL.

The chain recombines TRBV15 with TRBJ1-5; 11 bases fit TRBD1. Germline V lookup: CDR1 LNHNV, CDR2 YYDKDF (reference sequence). This CDR3 comprises 16 residues. V was pared by 0 bases and J by 7 bases, with 5 bases of the junction left unmatched. CDR3 sequence (DNA): TGTGCCACCAGCAGAGATGGTGGGACAGGGGGACAGCCCCAGCATTTT. Protein: CATSRDGGTGGQPQHF.

In this sample, this clone turned up once. The V gene is TRBV14, the J gene TRBJ2-2, with D hard to call. This CDR3 contains 16 residues. CDR1 SGHDN and CDR2 FVKESK come from the germline V gene. V lost 3 bases and J 7 bases, leaving 18 bases between the germline ends. In DNA form, the CDR3 reads TGTGCCAGCAGCCAGGGTGGCTTCATATATGGCGGGGAGCTGTTTTTT. Encoded protein: CASSQGGFIYGGELFF. The complete variable domain, with remaining parts taken from reference TRBV14 and TRBJ2-2, reads EAGVTQFPSHSVIEKGQTVTLRCDPISGHDNLYWYRRVMGKEIKFLLHFVKESKQDESGMPNNRFLAERTGGTYSTLKVQPAELEDSGVYFCASSQGGFIYGGELFFGEGSRLTVL.

The chain carries TRBV27 and TRBJ2-7; 7 bases are a match to TRBD2. With 2 bases clipped from V and 3 bases from J, the junction kept 4 bases outside the gene matches. The CDR3 is 14 amino acids. CDR1 is MNHEY and CDR2 is SMNVEV in the germline V gene (reference sequence). The DNA of the CDR3 is TGTGCCAGCAGTTTAGGGTGGACTAGCTACGAGCAGTACTTC. It codes for CASSLGWTSYEQYF.

This clone was observed a single time. This chain links TRBV9 with TRBJ2-2; D unclear. The CDR3 has 14 amino acids. The germline V and J ends were trimmed by 0 bases and 1 base, with 4 bases remaining between them. Germline CDR1 reads SGDLS; CDR2 reads YYNGEE. CDR3: CASSVGQNTGELFF. As DNA, the CDR3 is TGTGCCAGCAGCGTAGGACAGAACACCGGGGAGCTGTTTTTT.

The gene calls are TRBV27 and TRBJ2-3; D is ambiguous. Germline V CDR1 and CDR2: MNHEY, SMNVEV (reference sequence). This CDR3 spans 13 amino acids. V was clipped by 1 base and J by 7 bases, with 9 bases between them. CDR3 nucleotides: TGTGCCAGCAGTTTATTCGATGTCAATACGCAGTATTTT. This gives the protein CASSLFDVNTQYF.

The CDR3 DNA is TGTGCCTGGAGTGTACACTATTTCGGGGGCTACACCTTC. Translation: CAWSVHYFGGYTF. V usage is TRBV30 and J usage is TRBJ1-2, with D hard to call. CDR3 length equals 13 residues. The V end was cut by 0 bases, the J end by 8 bases, with 13 bases between. Germline CDR1 GTSNPN, CDR2 SVGIG (reference sequence).

The chain couples TRBV2 to TRBJ2-1; TRBD2 aligns across 7 bases. Trimming cost V 3 bases and J 4 bases; bases outside gene matches: 12. The CDR3 has 17 residues. Germline V gene lookup returns CDR1 SNHLY and CDR2 FYNNEI. CDR3 DNA sequence: TGTGCCAGCAGTGATTCGCTAGCGGATGGATTATACAATGAGCAGTTCTTC. This encodes CASSDSLADGLYNEQFF.

CDR3 amino acids: CASSLRGRDTQYF. The CDR3 DNA reads as TGTGCCAGTAGTCTCAGGGGTAGAGATACGCAGTATTTT. The rearrangement uses TRBV19 and TRBJ2-3, with D maybe TRBD1 (6 bases). The germline V and J ends were trimmed by 5 bases and 5 bases, with 11 bases remaining between them. Per germline, CDR1 LNHDA and CDR2 SQIVND (reference sequence). CDR3 size: 13 residues. Complete variable domain (other parts from reference TRBV19 and TRBJ2-3): DGGITQSPKYLFRKEGQNVTLSCEQNLNHDAMYWYRQDPGQGLRLIYYSQIVNDFQKGDIAEGYSVSREKKESFPLTVTSAQKNPTAFYLCASSLRGRDTQYFGPGTRLTVL.

The chain joins TRBV2 to TRBJ2-7; 12 nucleotides line up with TRBD1. The CDR3 loop spans 15 amino acids. J gave up 6 bases and V 5 bases, and 8 bases lay outside the gene matches. Germline V lookup: CDR1 SNHLY, CDR2 FYNNEI. CDR3 sequence: CASSWPGQGAFEQYF. The CDR3 nucleotides are TGTGCCAGCAGTTGGCCGGGACAGGGGGCTTTCGAGCAGTACTTC.

The rearrangement uses TRBV12-5 and TRBJ2-7; TRBD1 or TRBD2 may be the D gene (6 bases each). Trimming pared 3 bases from V and 9 bases from J, leaving 15 bases between. Germline CDR1 and CDR2: LGHNT and FRNRAP. This CDR3 has 13 amino acids. The CDR3 protein is CASGLGGSGLQYF. As DNA, the CDR3 is TGTGCTAGTGGTTTAGGGGGGTCGGGGCTGCAGTACTTC.

The chain has TRBV2 and TRBJ2-6, with TRBD1 matching over 12 bases. The CDR3 length is 19 residues. With V trimmed by 5 bases and J by 0 bases, 8 bases remained unmatched. Germline V lookup: CDR1 SNHLY, CDR2 FYNNEI. The CDR3 sequence is CASSFEGQGAHSGANVLTF. The CDR3 region has the DNA TGTGCCAGCAGTTTCGAGGGACAGGGGGCCCACTCTGGGGCCAACGTCCTGACTTTC.

This clone was detected a few times. The chain couples TRBV27 to TRBJ1-1, with D unresolved. Germline V gives CDR1 MNHEY, CDR2 SMNVEV (reference sequence). The CDR3 extends over 13 amino acids. V was trimmed by 2 bases and J by 8 bases, leaving 12 bases between them. DNA of the CDR3: TGTGCCAGCAGTTTAACTCGCTTGGGGGAAGCTTTCTTT. Translating it yields CASSLTRLGEAFF.

The rearrangement uses TRBV11-2 and TRBJ2-7; 9 bases agree with TRBD1. V dropped 0 bases and J dropped 7; count of bases not matched to a gene: 10. The germline gives CDR1 SGHAT, CDR2 FQNNGV. The CDR3 has 16 amino acids. The CDR3 loop reads CASSLDPDRGLIEQYF. The CDR3 nucleotides read TGTGCCAGCAGCTTAGATCCGGACAGGGGTCTGATAGAGCAGTACTTC.

V gene TRBV7-9 combines with J gene TRBJ2-6; the D is unclear. The CDR3 is 18 residues long. Germline V gene data show CDR1 as SEHNR and CDR2 as FQNEAQ (reference sequence). V was cut by 2 bases and J by 1 base, with 15 bases left in between. The CDR3 reads CASSLITHTHSGANVLTF. CDR3 DNA: TGTGCCAGCAGCTTAATCACACACACACATTCTGGGGCCAACGTCCTGACTTTC.

The V and J genes are TRBV6-5 and TRBJ2-5; perhaps D is TRBD1 or TRBD2 (5 bases each). The germline V gene has CDR1 MNHEY and CDR2 SVGAGI. The CDR3 is 13 residues long. V lost 4 bases and J lost 4, with 10 bases in between. CDR3 amino acids: CASSLDSGETQYF. In DNA form, the CDR3 reads TGTGCCAGCAGTTTAGACAGCGGAGAGACCCAGTACTTC.

The rearrangement uses TRBV6-5 and TRBJ1-6; D is undetermined. The V end was cut by 4 bases, the J end by 9 bases, with 10 bases between. The V gene's germline CDR1 is MNHEY and CDR2 SVGAGI. This CDR3 has 13 amino acids. This CDR3 reads CASSSSSISPLHF. In DNA form, the CDR3 reads TGTGCCAGCAGTTCCTCCAGTATTTCACCCCTCCACTTT.

The chain carries TRBV9 and TRBJ2-5, with 8 bases identical to TRBD1. The length of the CDR3 is 15 residues. Germline V gene lookup returns CDR1 SGDLS and CDR2 YYNGEE. V was pared by 3 bases and J by 4 bases, with 8 bases of the junction left unmatched. CDR3 sequence: CASSAPQGAGETQYF. CDR3 in DNA: TGTGCCAGCAGCGCGCCCCAGGGGGCAGGAGAGACCCAGTACTTC.

The V gene is TRBV6-1, the J gene TRBJ1-4, with unresolved D. This CDR3 region has 14 residues. V was trimmed by 3 bases and J by 0 bases, leaving 5 bases between them. Germline V lookup: CDR1 MNHNS, CDR2 SASEGT. The DNA of the CDR3 is TGTGCCAGCAGTGACTGGCCAACTAATGAAAAACTGTTTTTT. Translation gives CASSDWPTNEKLFF.

The chain combines TRBV4-2 with TRBJ2-3, with 8 positions matching TRBD1. Germline V gene sequence: CDR1 LGHNA, CDR2 YNFKEQ. This CDR3 has 16 residues. V dropped 1 base and J dropped 6; count of bases not matched to a gene: 9. Here the CDR3 reads CASSQAAGQGADTQYF. The CDR3 coding sequence is TGTGCCAGCAGCCAAGCAGCAGGACAGGGTGCGGATACGCAGTATTTT.

The V and J genes are TRBV7-8 and TRBJ1-5, with D tentatively TRBD1 (6 bases). The CDR3 totals 15 residues. Germline CDR1 SGHVS, CDR2 FQNEAQ. The germline V and J ends were trimmed by 5 bases and 3 bases, with 14 bases remaining between them. The DNA of the CDR3 is TGTGCCAGCAGCCCCTTAGGGGGAAACAATCAGCCCCAGCATTTT. Protein sequence: CASSPLGGNNQPQHF.

The chain joins TRBV5-1 to TRBJ2-7; D is unclear. The V and J ends lost 1 base and 6 bases respectively, with 17 bases between them. Germline-derived CDR1 and CDR2 are SGHRS and YFSETQ. The CDR3 covers 15 residues. The CDR3 DNA is TGCGCCAGCAGCTTGTCCGGGCCCATGGAAGGCGAGCAGTACTTC. Translating it yields CASSLSGPMEGEQYF.

V usage is TRBV7-2 and J usage is TRBJ2-7; 7 positions match TRBD1. The germline V gene encodes CDR1 SGHTA and CDR2 FQGNSA. With V trimmed by 3 bases and J by 6 bases, 5 bases remained unmatched. This CDR3 contains 13 residues. The CDR3 reads CASSLYRGSEQYF. The CDR3 DNA follows: TGTGCCAGCAGCTTGTACAGGGGTTCCGAGCAGTACTTC.